This T cell receptor beta chain derives from a study of OX40 agonist ivuxolimab in advanced cancers. The CDR3 runs to 16 residues. Germline V lookup: CDR1 LNHDA, CDR2 SQIVND (reference sequence). V shed 4 bases and J 2 bases; nucleotides not matched to a gene: 6. This clone was seen just once. Data came from immunoSEQ multiplex PCR; TCRdb stores just in-frame clones and leaves some out. This table has tens of thousands of clones, roughly nine tenths appearing once. This sequence was found in an adult with an advanced solid tumor such as melanoma, head and neck, liver or kidney cancer. The material was CD4+ or CD8+ T cells sorted from blood, obtained in a trial of the OX40 agonist ivuxolimab. This sequence joins TRBV19 and TRBJ2-1; TRBD2 aligns across 9 bases. CDR3 bases: TGTGCCAGTAGTACCTTAGCGGGGGCAACCTACAATGAGCAGTTCTTC. It codes for CASSTLAGATYNEQFF.